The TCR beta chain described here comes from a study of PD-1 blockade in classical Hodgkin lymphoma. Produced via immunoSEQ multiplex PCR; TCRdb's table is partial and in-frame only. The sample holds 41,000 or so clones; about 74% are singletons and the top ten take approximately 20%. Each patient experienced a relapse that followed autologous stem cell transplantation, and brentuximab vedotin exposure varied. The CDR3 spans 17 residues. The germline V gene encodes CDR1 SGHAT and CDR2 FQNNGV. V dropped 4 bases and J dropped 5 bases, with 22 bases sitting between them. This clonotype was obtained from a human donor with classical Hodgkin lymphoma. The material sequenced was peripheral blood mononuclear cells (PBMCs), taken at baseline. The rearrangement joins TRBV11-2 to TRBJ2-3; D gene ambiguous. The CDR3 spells CASSSTILASLGDTQYF. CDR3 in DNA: TGTGCCAGCAGCTCGACCATATTGGCGTCCCTGGGAGATACGCAGTATTTT.